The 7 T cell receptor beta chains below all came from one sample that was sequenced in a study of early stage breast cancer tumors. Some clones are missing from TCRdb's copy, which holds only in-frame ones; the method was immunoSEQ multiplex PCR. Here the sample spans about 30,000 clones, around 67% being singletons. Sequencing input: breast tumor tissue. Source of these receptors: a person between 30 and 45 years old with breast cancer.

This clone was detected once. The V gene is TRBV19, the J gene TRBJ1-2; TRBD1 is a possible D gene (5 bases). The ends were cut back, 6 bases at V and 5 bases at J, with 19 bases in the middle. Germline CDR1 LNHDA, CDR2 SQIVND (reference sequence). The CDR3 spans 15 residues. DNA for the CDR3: TGTGCCAGTAGAAGTGAGGGGAGGAATCCTTATGGCTACACCTTC. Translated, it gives CASRSEGRNPYGYTF.

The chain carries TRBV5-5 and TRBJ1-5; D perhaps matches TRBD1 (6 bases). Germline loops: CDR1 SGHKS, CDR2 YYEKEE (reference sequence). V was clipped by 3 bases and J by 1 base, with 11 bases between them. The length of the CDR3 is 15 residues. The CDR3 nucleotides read TGTGCCAGCAGCTGGGCGGGGGGCAGCAATCAGCCCCAGCATTTT. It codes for CASSWAGGSNQPQHF.

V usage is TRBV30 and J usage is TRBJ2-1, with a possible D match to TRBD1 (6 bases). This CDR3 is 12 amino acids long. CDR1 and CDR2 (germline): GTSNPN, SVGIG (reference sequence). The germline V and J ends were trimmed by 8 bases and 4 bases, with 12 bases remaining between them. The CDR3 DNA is TGTGCCGGCCAGCAGGGGTACAATGAGCAGTTCTTC. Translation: CAGQQGYNEQFF.

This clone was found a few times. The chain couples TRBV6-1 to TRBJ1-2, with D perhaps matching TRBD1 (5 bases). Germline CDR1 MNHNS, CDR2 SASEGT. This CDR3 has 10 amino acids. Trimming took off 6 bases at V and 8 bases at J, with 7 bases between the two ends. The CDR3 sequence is CASSRDGYTF. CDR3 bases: TGTGCCAGCAGCAGGGACGGCTACACCTTC.

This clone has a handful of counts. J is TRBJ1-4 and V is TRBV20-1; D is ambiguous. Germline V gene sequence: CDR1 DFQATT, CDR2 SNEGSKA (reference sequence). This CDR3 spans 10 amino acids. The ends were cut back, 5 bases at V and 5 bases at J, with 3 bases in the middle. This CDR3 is CSAQNEKLFF. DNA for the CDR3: TGCAGTGCTCAGAATGAAAAACTGTTTTTT.

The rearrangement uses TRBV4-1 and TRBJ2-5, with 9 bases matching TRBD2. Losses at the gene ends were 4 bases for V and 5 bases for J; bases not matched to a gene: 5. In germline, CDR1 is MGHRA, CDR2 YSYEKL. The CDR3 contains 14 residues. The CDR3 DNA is TGCGCCAGCAGCCTGGCGGGAGGGGGGGAGACCCAGTACTTC. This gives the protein CASSLAGGGETQYF.

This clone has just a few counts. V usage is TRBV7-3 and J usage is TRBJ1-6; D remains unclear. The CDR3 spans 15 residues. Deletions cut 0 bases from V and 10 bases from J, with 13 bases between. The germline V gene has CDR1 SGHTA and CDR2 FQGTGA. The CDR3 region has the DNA TGTGCCAGCAGCTTAACGACGGGCATGGGCTCACCCCTCCACTTT. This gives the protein CASSLTTGMGSPLHF.